The table lists the clone carrying this T cell receptor (beta chain) with a few counts. V lost 5 bases to trimming and J lost 0 bases, with 5 bases between them. CDR3 length: 14 amino acids. Per the germline V gene, CDR1 is MDHEN and CDR2 is SYDVKM. This entry comes from a study of blood T cell repertoires in COVID-19. This table comes from immunoSEQ multiplex PCR, and its TCRdb copy is limited to in-frame clones, with some not included. Of tens of thousands of clones in the sample, over 75% are singletons; the top ten hold roughly 13%. This TCR came from a human donor in a cohort sampled during active COVID-19. The sequencing sample was made of peripheral blood. The rearrangement joins TRBV28 to TRBJ1-6; D is unclear. CDR3 coding DNA: TGTGCCAGCAGTCCTCTCTCCTATAATTCACCCCTCCACTTT. Encoded protein: CASSPLSYNSPLHF. Using reference TRBV28 and TRBJ1-6 for the parts outside the CDR3, the full variable domain is DVKVTQSSRYLVKRTGEKVFLECVQDMDHENMFWYRQDPGLGLRLIYFSYDVKMKEKGDIPEGYSVSREKKERFSLILESASTNQTSMYLCASSPLSYNSPLHFGNGTRLTVT.